This TCR beta chain was recorded in a study of CD8 T cells in ankylosing spondylitis. V dropped 2 bases and J dropped 4; count of bases not matched to a gene: 5. Germline CDR1 SGHAT, CDR2 FQNNGV. The CDR3 contains 16 residues. MiXCR, applied by TCRdb to the 5' RACE reads, yields one record per CDR3 protein. The repertoire includes about 90,000 distinct CDR3 sequences, just under 9% of them detected once, and approximately 30% sits in the top ten. This clonotype occurred many times. Its antigen is currently unknown. The study's findings and limits: A TCR beta motif of under ten highly homologous variants appeared characteristic of ankylosing spondylitis blood.

The chain joins TRBV11-2 to TRBJ2-2; 9 bases map to TRBD1. Sequenced: blood, either unsorted or a sorted T cell fraction (not recorded which). The receptor was isolated from a male donor with ankylosing spondylitis. The CDR3 reads CASSLWDRESTGELFF. In DNA, the CDR3 is TGTGCCAGCAGCTTATGGGACAGGGAGAGCACCGGGGAGCTGTTTTTT.